This TCR beta chain was observed in a study of cytomegalovirus exposure and HLA in healthy donors. On this clone: A read error may account for a junction end that differs from germline. At the DNA level, this CDR3 is encoded by other sequences in the same sample as well.

Vbeta (60) and Jbeta (13) primers were used in the PCR. Here immunoSEQ multiplex PCR was the method, and the copy in TCRdb shows in-frame clones only, minus some. The sample lists around 54,000 clones; more than 65% were seen once. The TCR comes from a woman under 30 in good health and CMV-seronegative. Material for sequencing was PBMCs.

In nucleotides, the CDR3 is TGCGCCAGCAGCTTAGGGGGGGCGCGTGAAGGCAATGAGCAGTTCTTC. Residues: CASSLGGAREGNEQFF. V gene TRBV7-3 combines with J gene TRBJ2-1; D possibly corresponds to TRBD2 (7 bases). The CDR3 spans 16 residues. Germline-derived CDR1 and CDR2 are SGHTA and FQGTGA.